This entry features one T cell receptor (beta chain) sequence. Its antigen is unidentified. The germline V gene encodes CDR1 SGHTA and CDR2 FQGNSA. The CDR3 is 16 residues long. J gave up 9 bases and V 4 bases, and 11 bases lay outside the gene matches. This specimen comes from a study of cytomegalovirus exposure and HLA in healthy donors. Study findings and constraints: Donor immune exposure was known only as CMV serostatus. The study labeled 180 or so TCR beta chains cytomegalovirus-associated. Published work reported that the classifier diagnosed cytomegalovirus status with high specificity and sensitivity.

PCR amplification relied on 60 Vbeta primers (plus 13 Jbeta primers). Some clones are missing from TCRdb's copy, which holds only in-frame ones; the method was immunoSEQ multiplex PCR. The data contain 85,000 to 100,000 clones, roughly nine tenths of them seen just once; the ten biggest clones take up around a tenth. Input material: PBMCs. The sequence derives from a man aged 30-40 years in good health and CMV-seropositive. The rearrangement joins TRBV7-2 to TRBJ1-6, with 8 bases matching TRBD1. CDR3 bases: TGTGCCAGCAGCTCATCCGGGACAGGCAGTCGTTCACCCCTCCACTTT. Amino acids: CASSSSGTGSRSPLHF.